The T cell receptor (beta chain) described here comes from a study of CD8 T cells in Susac syndrome (dated by TCRdb to about 2019). Regarding the study in general: Among the sequenced Susac syndrome patients, five or six had clinically active disease and about 8 were in clinical remission. Susac syndrome patients were therapy-naive, on corticosteroids (some also receiving IVIg), or on IVIg alone at blood withdrawal. The study used repertoire sequencing to test whether antigen drove CD8+ T cell activation and differentiation in Susac syndrome. The clonality of the CD8+ T cell repertoire was compared across 11 to 12 healthy donors, about 14 Susac syndrome patients and under 18 multiple sclerosis patients.

Peripheral blood CD8+ and CD4+ T cells from healthy donors, Susac syndrome patients and multiple sclerosis patients were profiled by high-throughput TCR beta sequencing. The Susac syndrome patients fulfilled recently defined diagnostic criteria for definite or probable disease. Bulk CD8+ and CD4+ T cells were purified by magnetic negative isolation, whereas CD8+ TEMRA cells were enriched by FACS. Blood was drawn into EDTA tubes, processed within 24 hours, and PBMCs were isolated by density gradient centrifugation. PBMCs destined for TCR sequencing were cryopreserved in liquid nitrogen and later thawed in a 37 °C water bath. A purity of at least 90% was achieved for sorted or isolated CD4+, CD8+ and CD8+ TEMRA cells. V and J are truncated by 0 bases and 0 bases respectively, leaving an intervening sequence of 2 bases. CDR1 and CDR2 are read off the germline V gene (reference sequence) as MNHEY and SMNVEV. The CDR3 numbers 13 residues from cysteine through phenylalanine. CDR3 DNA is the only sequence kept; it has 39 bases, read in frame from the first base.

This clonotype was observed a handful of times. Its antigen is unknown. The input lacks base qualities; no much larger clone sits a single base away. What the research found in general, with its limitations: CD8+ repertoires in Susac syndrome showed clonal expansion, which was highest in CD8+ TEMRA cells and was greater in clinically active patients than in remitting patients. In the total CD8+ and CD8+ TEMRA repertoires, 15 to 20 and five Susac-specific public clones, respectively, were identified. The number of individuals in the TCR sequencing and HLA analysis was recognized as being relatively small.

RNA was extracted using the RNeasy kit, and about 0.45 to 1 ug of the RNA was reverse transcribed with random hexamers. TCR beta CDR3 regions were amplified with the immunoSEQ multiplex PCR assay covering 54 Vbeta and 13 Jbeta segments. PCR amplification bias was corrected using a synthetic template baseline for primer optimization and computational correction. On the authors' methods: Reads were assigned to V, D and J genes according to IMGT and analyzed in immunoSEQ Analyzer, with only productive sequences retained. To calculate clonality, Shannon entropy was normalized by log2 of the number of productive unique sequences and then subtracted from one. For each patient and control, public and private clones were evaluated within the 100 most prevalent clones. A clone was defined as Susac-specific if it was absent from the healthy and MS cohorts, from approximately 980 published viral clones and from other ImmuneACCESS disease sequences. The public reads were reanalyzed by TCRdb: fastp trimming at Q25, MiXCR alignment, in-frame beta chains only. Rows merge per CDR3 protein into single entries with the most common DNA and genes. These V and J calls derive from TCRdb rather than the authors' analysis. In all, the sample holds roughly 89,000 distinct CDR3 sequences, and 96% of those were seen once. The top ten clonotypes cover roughly 0.62% of the sample.

The chain employs TRBV27 and TRBJ1-1; no D segment can be confidently identified. The sequenced material came from CD8+ T cells from PBMCs. The source is a human donor with Susac syndrome. The CDR3 corresponds to CASSLSMNTEAFF. The bases read TGTGCCAGCAGTTTATCGATGAACACTGAAGCTTTCTTT.